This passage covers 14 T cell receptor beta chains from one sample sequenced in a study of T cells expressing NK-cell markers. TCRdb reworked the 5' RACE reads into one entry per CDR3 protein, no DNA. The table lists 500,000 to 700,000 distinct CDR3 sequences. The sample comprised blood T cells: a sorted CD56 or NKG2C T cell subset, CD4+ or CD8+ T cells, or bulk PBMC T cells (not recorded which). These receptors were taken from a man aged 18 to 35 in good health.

CDR3: CASSLTYRDEQYF. The rearrangement joins TRBV7-3 to TRBJ2-7; no DNA is available, so the TRBD1 call from TCRdb remains unchecked. CDR3 length equals 13 residues. Germline assignment: CDR1 SGHTA and CDR2 FQGTGA.

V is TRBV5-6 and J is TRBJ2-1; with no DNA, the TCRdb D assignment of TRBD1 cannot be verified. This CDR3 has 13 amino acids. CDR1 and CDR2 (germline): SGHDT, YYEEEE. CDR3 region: CASSSIRVNEQFF.

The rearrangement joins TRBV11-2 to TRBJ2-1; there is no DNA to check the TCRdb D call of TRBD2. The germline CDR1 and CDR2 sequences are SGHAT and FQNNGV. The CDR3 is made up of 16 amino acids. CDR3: CASSLDLEGPYNEQFF.

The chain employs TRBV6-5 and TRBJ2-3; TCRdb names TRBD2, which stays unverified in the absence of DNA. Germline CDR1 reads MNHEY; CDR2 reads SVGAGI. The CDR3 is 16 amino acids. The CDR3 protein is CASSYTPSGSTDTQYF.

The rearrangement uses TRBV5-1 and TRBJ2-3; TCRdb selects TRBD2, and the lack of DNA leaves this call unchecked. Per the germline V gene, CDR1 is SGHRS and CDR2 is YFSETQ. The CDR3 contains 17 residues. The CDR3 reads CASSYDGLAGKTDTQYF.

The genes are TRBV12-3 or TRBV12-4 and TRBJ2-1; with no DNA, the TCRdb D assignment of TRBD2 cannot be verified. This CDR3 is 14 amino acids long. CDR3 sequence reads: CASSDSGREGKQFF.

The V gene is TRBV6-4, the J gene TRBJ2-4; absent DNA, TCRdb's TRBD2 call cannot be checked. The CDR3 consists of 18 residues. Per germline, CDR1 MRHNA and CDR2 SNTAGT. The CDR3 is CASTHSGLAGEAKNIQYF.

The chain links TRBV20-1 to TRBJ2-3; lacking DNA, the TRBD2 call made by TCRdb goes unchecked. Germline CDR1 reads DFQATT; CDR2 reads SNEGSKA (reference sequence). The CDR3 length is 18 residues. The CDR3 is CSARARDILAGVTDTQYF.

CDR3 loop: CASSRARASEKLFF. The chain carries TRBV7-2 and TRBJ1-4; TCRdb lists TRBD1, though no DNA is available to test this call. This CDR3 comprises 14 residues. In germline, CDR1 is SGHTA, CDR2 FQGNSA.

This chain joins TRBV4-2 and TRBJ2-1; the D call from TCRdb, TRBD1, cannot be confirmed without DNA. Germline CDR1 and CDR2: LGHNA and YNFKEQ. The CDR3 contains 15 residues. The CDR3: CASSQGARVNNEQFF.

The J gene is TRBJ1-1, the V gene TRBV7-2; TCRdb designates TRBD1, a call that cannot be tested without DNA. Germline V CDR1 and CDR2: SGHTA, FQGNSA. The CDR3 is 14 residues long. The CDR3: CASSLKTANTEAFF.

CDR3 protein: CSASLAPYEQFF. This rearrangement joins TRBV20-1 to TRBJ2-1; checking the TCRdb D call of TRBD1 is not possible without DNA. Germline V gene lookup returns CDR1 DFQATT and CDR2 SNEGSKA (reference sequence). The CDR3 is 12 residues long.

The CDR3 reads CASSLLGRDTYEQYF. This sequence joins TRBV7-9 and TRBJ2-7; the D gene TCRdb calls, TRBD1, cannot be checked with no DNA. Germline assignment: CDR1 SEHNR and CDR2 FQNEAQ (reference sequence). The CDR3 consists of 15 residues. Supplemented by reference TRBV7-9 and TRBJ2-7, the full variable domain reads DTGVSQNPRHKITKRGQNVTFRCDPISEHNRLYWYRQTLGQGPEFLTYFQNEAQLEKSRLLSDRFSAERPKGSFSTLEIQRTEQGDSAMYLCASSLLGRDTYEQYFGPGTRLTVT.

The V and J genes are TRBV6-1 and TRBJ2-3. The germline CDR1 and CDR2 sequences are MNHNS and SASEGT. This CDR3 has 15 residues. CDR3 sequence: CASSRQPTSTDTQYF.